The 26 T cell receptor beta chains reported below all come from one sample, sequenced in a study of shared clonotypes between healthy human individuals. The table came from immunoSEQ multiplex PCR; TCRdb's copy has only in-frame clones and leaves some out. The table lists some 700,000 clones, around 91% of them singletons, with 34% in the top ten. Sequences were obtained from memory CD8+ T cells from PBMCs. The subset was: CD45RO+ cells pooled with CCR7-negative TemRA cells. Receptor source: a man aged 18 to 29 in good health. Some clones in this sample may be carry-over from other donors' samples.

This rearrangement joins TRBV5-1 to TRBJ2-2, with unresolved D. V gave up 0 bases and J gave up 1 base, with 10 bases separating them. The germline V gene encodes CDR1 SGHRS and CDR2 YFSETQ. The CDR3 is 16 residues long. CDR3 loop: CASSLGPFGNTGELFF. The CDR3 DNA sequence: TGCGCCAGCAGCTTGGGACCATTCGGGAACACCGGGGAGCTGTTTTTT.

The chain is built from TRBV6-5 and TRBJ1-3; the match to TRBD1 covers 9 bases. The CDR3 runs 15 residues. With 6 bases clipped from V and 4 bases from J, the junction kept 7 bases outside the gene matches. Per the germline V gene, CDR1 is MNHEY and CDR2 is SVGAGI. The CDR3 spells CASSRGQGFGNTIYF. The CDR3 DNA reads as TGTGCCAGCAGCCGGGGACAGGGCTTCGGAAACACCATATATTTT.

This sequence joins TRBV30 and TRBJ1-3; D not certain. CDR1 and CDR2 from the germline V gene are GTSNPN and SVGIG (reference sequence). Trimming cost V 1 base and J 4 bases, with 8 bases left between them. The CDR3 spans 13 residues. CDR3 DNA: TGTGCCTGGAGTGAGATTCCCGGAAACACCATATATTTT. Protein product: CAWSEIPGNTIYF.

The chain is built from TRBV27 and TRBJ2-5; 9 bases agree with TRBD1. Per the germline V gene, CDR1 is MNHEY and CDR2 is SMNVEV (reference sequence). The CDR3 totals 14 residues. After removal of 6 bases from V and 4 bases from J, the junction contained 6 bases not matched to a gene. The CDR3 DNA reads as TGTGCCAGCAGCCGTACAGGGGGCCTAGAGACCCAGTACTTC. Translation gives CASSRTGGLETQYF.

The CDR3 nucleotides are TGTGCCAGCAGATATCAGGAAAACATTCAGTACTTC. It specifies CASRYQENIQYF. V and J are TRBV5-4 and TRBJ2-4; D unresolved. The CDR3 totals 12 residues. Per germline, CDR1 SGHNT and CDR2 YYREEE (reference sequence). V was cut by 5 bases and J by 5 bases, with 8 bases left in between.

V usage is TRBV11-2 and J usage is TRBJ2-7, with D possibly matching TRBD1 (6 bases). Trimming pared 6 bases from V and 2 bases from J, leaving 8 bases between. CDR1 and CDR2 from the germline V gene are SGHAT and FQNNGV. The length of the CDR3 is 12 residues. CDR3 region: CASRGGPYEQYF. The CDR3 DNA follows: TGTGCCAGCAGAGGGGGACCCTACGAGCAGTACTTC.

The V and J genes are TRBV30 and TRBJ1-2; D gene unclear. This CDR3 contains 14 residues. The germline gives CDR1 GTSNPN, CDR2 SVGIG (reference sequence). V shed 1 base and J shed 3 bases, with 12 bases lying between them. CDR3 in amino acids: CAWSADMGHYGYTF. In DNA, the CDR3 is TGTGCCTGGAGTGCCGACATGGGTCACTATGGCTACACCTTC.

For the CDR3, the DNA is TGTGCCAGCAGTCTCCAGGGACAGGGAGGCTACGAGCAGTACTTC. It translates to CASSLQGQGGYEQYF. This chain links TRBV27 with TRBJ2-7, with TRBD1 matching over 9 bases. The germline gives CDR1 MNHEY, CDR2 SMNVEV (reference sequence). This CDR3 comprises 15 residues. Losses at the gene ends were 5 bases for V and 3 bases for J; bases not matched to a gene: 8.

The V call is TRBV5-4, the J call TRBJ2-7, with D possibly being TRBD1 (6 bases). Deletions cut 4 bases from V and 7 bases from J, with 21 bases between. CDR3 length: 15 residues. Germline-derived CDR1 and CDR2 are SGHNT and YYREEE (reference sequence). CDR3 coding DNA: TGTGCCAGCAGCCCACCGGGACAAGAGGGTTGGGAGCAGTACTTC. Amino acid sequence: CASSPPGQEGWEQYF. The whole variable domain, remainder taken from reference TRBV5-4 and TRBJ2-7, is ETGVTQSPTHLIKTRGQQVTLRCSSQSGHNTVSWYQQALGQGPQFIFQYYREEENGRGNFPPRFSGLQFPNYSSELNVNALELDDSALYLCASSPPGQEGWEQYFGPGTRLTVT.

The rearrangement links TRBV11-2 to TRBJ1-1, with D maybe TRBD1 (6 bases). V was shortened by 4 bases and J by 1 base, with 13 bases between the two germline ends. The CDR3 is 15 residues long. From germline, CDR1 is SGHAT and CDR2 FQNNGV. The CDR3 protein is CASSWRGQRNTEAFF. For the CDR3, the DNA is TGTGCCAGCAGCTGGAGGGGACAACGGAACACTGAAGCTTTCTTT.

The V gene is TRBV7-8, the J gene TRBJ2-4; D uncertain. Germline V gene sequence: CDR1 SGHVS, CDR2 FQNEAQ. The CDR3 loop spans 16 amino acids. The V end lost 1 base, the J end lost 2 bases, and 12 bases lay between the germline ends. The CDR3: CASSLVPPETKNIQYF. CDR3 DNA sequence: TGTGCCAGCAGCTTAGTCCCCCCGGAGACCAAAAACATTCAGTACTTC.

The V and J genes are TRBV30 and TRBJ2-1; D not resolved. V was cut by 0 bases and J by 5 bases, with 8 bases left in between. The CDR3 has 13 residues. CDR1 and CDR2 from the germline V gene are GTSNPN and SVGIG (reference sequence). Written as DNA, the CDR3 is TGTGCCTGGAGTGTCGTGAAAAACAATGAGCAGTTCTTC. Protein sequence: CAWSVVKNNEQFF.

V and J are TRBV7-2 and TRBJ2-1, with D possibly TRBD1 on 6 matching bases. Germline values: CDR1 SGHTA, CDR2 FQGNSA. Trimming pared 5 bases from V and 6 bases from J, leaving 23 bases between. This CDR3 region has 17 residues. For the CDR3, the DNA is TGTGCCAGCAGCCGGCTTGGGATCGACAGGCGTCTCAATGAGCAGTTCTTC. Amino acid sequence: CASSRLGIDRRLNEQFF.

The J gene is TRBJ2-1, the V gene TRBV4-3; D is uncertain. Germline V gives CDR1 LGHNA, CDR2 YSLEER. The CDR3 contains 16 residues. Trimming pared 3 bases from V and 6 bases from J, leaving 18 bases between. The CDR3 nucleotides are TGCGCCAGCAGCCAGGGCTTAGTTCCGCTCGGCAATGAGCAGTTCTTC. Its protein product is CASSQGLVPLGNEQFF.

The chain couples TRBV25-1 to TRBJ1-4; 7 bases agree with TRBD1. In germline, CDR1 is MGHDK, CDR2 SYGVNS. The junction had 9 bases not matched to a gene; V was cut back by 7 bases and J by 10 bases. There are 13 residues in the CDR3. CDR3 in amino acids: CASTEGTARKLFF. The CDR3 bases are TGTGCCAGCACCGAGGGGACAGCCCGAAAACTGTTTTTT.

The CDR3 here is CASSLVGLAGVTEQYF. The CDR3 DNA is TGTGCCAGCAGTTTGGTGGGACTAGCGGGAGTAACGGAGCAGTACTTC. This chain uses TRBV27 with TRBJ2-7; 14 bases align to TRBD2. This CDR3 spans 16 amino acids. V lost 3 bases, J lost 7 bases, and 8 bases stayed unmatched. The germline V gene encodes CDR1 MNHEY and CDR2 SMNVEV (reference sequence).

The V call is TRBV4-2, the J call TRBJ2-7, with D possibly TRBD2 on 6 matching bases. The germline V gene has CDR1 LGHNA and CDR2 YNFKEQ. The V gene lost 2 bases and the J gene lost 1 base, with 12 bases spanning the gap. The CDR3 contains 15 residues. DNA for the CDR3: TGTGCCAGCAGCCAATTCACGGGGACTTCCTACGAGCAGTACTTC. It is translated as CASSQFTGTSYEQYF.

The CDR3 DNA is TGTGCCAGCACCCAAACAGGGGGCGATGCAAACACCATATATTTT. Encoded protein: CASTQTGGDANTIYF. The rearrangement joins TRBV6-6 to TRBJ1-3, with 9 bases aligning to TRBD1. The V gene's germline CDR1 is MNHNY and CDR2 SVGAGI (reference sequence). The V and J ends lost 7 bases and 6 bases, in that order; junction bases with no gene match: 10. The CDR3 totals 15 residues.

This CDR3 reads CASSNHQRLADPGDEQFF. The CDR3, as DNA: TGTGCCAGTAGTAATCATCAGAGACTAGCGGACCCAGGGGATGAGCAGTTCTTC. The V and J genes are TRBV19 and TRBJ2-1; 9 positions match TRBD2. Trimming at V came to 4 bases and at J to 8 bases, leaving 18 bases not matched to a gene. The CDR3 contains 18 residues. The V gene's germline CDR1 is LNHDA and CDR2 SQIVND (reference sequence).

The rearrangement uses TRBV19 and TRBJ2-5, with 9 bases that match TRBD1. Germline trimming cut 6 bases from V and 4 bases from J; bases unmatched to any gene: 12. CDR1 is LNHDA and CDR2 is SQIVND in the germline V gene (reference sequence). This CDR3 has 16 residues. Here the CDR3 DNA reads TGTGCCAGTAGGCCAGGGACAGGGAGTAGTGTAGAGACCCAGTACTTC. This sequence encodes CASRPGTGSSVETQYF.

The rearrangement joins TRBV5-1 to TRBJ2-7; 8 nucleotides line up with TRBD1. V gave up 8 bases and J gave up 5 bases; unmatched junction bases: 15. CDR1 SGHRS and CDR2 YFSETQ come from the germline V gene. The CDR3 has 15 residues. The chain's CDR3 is CASVLSQGAPDEQYF. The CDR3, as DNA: TGCGCCAGTGTTCTAAGCCAGGGGGCCCCGGACGAGCAGTACTTC.

Written as DNA, the CDR3 is TGCAGTGCCCTGGGGCACAATGAGCAGTTCTTC. Translation: CSALGHNEQFF. V usage is TRBV20-1 and J usage is TRBJ2-1, with TRBD1 as a possible D gene (5 bases). Trimming left V 6 bases short and J 5 bases short, with 8 bases between. The CDR3 extends over 11 amino acids. Germline CDR1 reads DFQATT; CDR2 reads SNEGSKA (reference sequence).

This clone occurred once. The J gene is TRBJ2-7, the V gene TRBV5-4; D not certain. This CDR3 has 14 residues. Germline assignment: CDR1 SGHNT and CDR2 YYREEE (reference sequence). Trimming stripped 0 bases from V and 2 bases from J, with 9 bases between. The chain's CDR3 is CASSLGSSTYEQYF. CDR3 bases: TGTGCCAGCAGCTTGGGATCATCCACCTACGAGCAGTACTTC.

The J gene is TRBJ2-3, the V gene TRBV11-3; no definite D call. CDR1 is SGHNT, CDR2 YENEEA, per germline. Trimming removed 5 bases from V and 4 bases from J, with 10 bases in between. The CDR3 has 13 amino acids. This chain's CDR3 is CASSGRRADTQYF. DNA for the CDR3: TGTGCCAGCAGCGGGCGACGGGCAGATACGCAGTATTTT. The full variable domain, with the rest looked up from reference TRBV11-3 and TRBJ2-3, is EAGVVQSPRYKIIEKKQPVAFWCNPISGHNTLYWYLQNLGQGPELLIRYENEEAVDDSQLPKDRFSAERLKGVDSTLKIQPAELGDSAVYLCASSGRRADTQYFGPGTRLTVL.

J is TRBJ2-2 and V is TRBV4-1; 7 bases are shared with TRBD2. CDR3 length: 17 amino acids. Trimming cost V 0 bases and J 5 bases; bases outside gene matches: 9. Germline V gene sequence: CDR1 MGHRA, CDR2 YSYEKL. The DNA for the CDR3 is TGCGCCAGCAGCCAAGACGCGTCCGGGAGGCATACCGGGGAGCTGTTTTTT. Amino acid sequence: CASSQDASGRHTGELFF.

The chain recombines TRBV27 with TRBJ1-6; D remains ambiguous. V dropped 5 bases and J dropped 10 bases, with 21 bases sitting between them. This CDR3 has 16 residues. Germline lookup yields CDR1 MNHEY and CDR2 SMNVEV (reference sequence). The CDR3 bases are TGTGCCAGCAGTCCGTCCCGGGGAGTTATAGGGTCACCCCTCCACTTT. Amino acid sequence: CASSPSRGVIGSPLHF.